A selection of T cell receptor beta chains follows, all from one sample in a study of T cells in Graves' hyperthyroidism and ophthalmopathy. TCRdb reprocessed the multiplex PCR reads with MiXCR, giving one entry per CDR3 protein. The table includes around 500,000 distinct CDR3 sequences, approximately 23% detected once. Sequencing input: blood. All receptors come from a woman in her 70s with Graves' ophthalmopathy. Each CDR3 is given with its conserved first and last residue. A D gene is named only where the DNA matches it firmly. Rows may omit the clone size; those that give it use once, few, many or a size class.

v_gene: TRBV7-2; d_gene: -; j_gene: TRBJ1-5; abundance: few; CDR3nt: TGTGCCAGCAGCTCCGGGCCCCGCAATCAGCCCCAGCATTTT; CDR3aa: CASSSGPRNQPQHF
v_gene: TRBV14; d_gene: -; j_gene: TRBJ1-4; abundance: few; CDR3nt: TGTGCCAGCAGCCAAGGGGCGAGAGAAAAACTGTTTTTT; CDR3aa: CASSQGAREKLFF
v_gene: TRBV2; d_gene: -; j_gene: TRBJ1-2; abundance: -; CDR3nt: TGTGCCAGCAGTTACTTCTATGGCTACACCTTC; CDR3aa: CASSYFYGYTF
v_gene: TRBV11-2; d_gene: -; j_gene: TRBJ2-3; abundance: many; CDR3nt: TGTGCCAGTTCCAAACTAGCCACAGATACGCAGTATTTT; CDR3aa: CASSKLATDTQYF
v_gene: TRBV19; d_gene: TRBD2; j_gene: TRBJ2-7; abundance: -; CDR3nt: TGTGCCAGTATGGGTAGCGGGAAGAGCTCCTACGAGCAGTACTTC; CDR3aa: CASMGSGKSSYEQYF
v_gene: TRBV30; d_gene: -; j_gene: TRBJ2-5; abundance: few; CDR3nt: TGTGCCTGGAGTTTCAACTTGCAAGAGACCCAGTACTTC; CDR3aa: CAWSFNLQETQYF
v_gene: TRBV28; d_gene: -; j_gene: TRBJ1-1; abundance: many; CDR3nt: TGTGCCAGCAGTTTATTTAGCTCAAGGGCTTTCTTT; CDR3aa: CASSLFSSRAFF
v_gene: TRBV6-5; d_gene: TRBD2; j_gene: TRBJ2-3; abundance: -; CDR3nt: TGTGCCAGCAGTTACTCGACGCGGGAGGGCCGGGGAGATACGCAGTATTTT; CDR3aa: CASSYSTREGRGDTQYF
v_gene: TRBV7-9; d_gene: -; j_gene: TRBJ2-7; abundance: -; CDR3nt: TGTGCCAGCAGCCCCAGCAGAGAGCAGTACTTC; CDR3aa: CASSPSREQYF
v_gene: TRBV29-1; d_gene: -; j_gene: TRBJ2-3; abundance: many; CDR3nt: TGCAGCGTTGAGGTAACGGGACTCAGCACAGATACGCAGTATTTT; CDR3aa: CSVEVTGLSTDTQYF
v_gene: TRBV30; d_gene: -; j_gene: TRBJ2-1; abundance: few; CDR3nt: TGTGCCTGGATGCGGCCATCAAATGAGCAGTTCTTC; CDR3aa: CAWMRPSNEQFF
v_gene: TRBV3-1; d_gene: -; j_gene: TRBJ1-1; abundance: -; CDR3nt: TGTGCCAGCAGCCAAGGTTCAGGATTTGAAGCTTTCTTT; CDR3aa: CASSQGSGFEAFF
v_gene: TRBV7-2; d_gene: TRBD1; j_gene: TRBJ1-2; abundance: -; CDR3nt: TGTGCCAGCAGCTTGGGACAGGGGGCCGTTGGCTACACCTTC; CDR3aa: CASSLGQGAVGYTF
v_gene: TRBV3-1; d_gene: -; j_gene: TRBJ2-5; abundance: -; CDR3nt: TGTGCCAGCAGCCAAGATCGTCCTATTGAGACCCAGTACTTC; CDR3aa: CASSQDRPIETQYF
v_gene: TRBV10-3; d_gene: TRBD1; j_gene: TRBJ2-7; abundance: -; CDR3nt: TGTGCCACCTCCGGGACAGGGGGCTACGAGCAGTACTTC; CDR3aa: CATSGTGGYEQYF
v_gene: TRBV11-3; d_gene: TRBD2; j_gene: TRBJ2-3; abundance: many; CDR3nt: TGTGCCAGCAGCCGGAGCGGGAGGGGCACAGATACGCAGTATTTT; CDR3aa: CASSRSGRGTDTQYF
v_gene: TRBV27; d_gene: TRBD1; j_gene: TRBJ2-6; abundance: few; CDR3nt: TGTGCCAGCAGTTTATTGGGGCAGGGGGCGACTGGGGCCAACGTCCTGACTTTC; CDR3aa: CASSLLGQGATGANVLTF
v_gene: TRBV27; d_gene: -; j_gene: TRBJ2-3; abundance: few; CDR3nt: TGTGCCCCACCATTCCGGGACATTAGCACAGATACGCAGTATTTT; CDR3aa: CAPPFRDISTDTQYF
v_gene: TRBV28; d_gene: -; j_gene: TRBJ1-1; abundance: few; CDR3nt: TGTGCCAGCAGTTTGACCCAAACCAACACTGAAGCTTTCTTT; CDR3aa: CASSLTQTNTEAFF
v_gene: TRBV16; d_gene: -; j_gene: TRBJ2-1; abundance: few; CDR3nt: TGTGCCAGCAGCCAATATGAGAATAGGGGCTACAATGAGCAGTTCTTC; CDR3aa: CASSQYENRGYNEQFF
v_gene: TRBV7-9; d_gene: TRBD1; j_gene: TRBJ2-1; abundance: -; CDR3nt: TGTGCCAGCAGCCGGACAGGGGGGTATCGGAATGAGCAGTTCTTC; CDR3aa: CASSRTGGYRNEQFF
v_gene: TRBV5-1; d_gene: -; j_gene: TRBJ2-2; abundance: -; CDR3nt: TGCGCCAGCAGCAGAGTACAGGGACTAACGAACACCGGGGAGCTGTTTTTT; CDR3aa: CASSRVQGLTNTGELFF
v_gene: TRBV7-9; d_gene: -; j_gene: TRBJ2-3; abundance: -; CDR3nt: TGTGCCAGCAGCCACCCCACGAAGTTAAGCACAGATACGCAGTATTTT; CDR3aa: CASSHPTKLSTDTQYF
v_gene: TRBV20-1; d_gene: -; j_gene: TRBJ1-2; abundance: few; CDR3nt: TGCAGTGTTGACAGTAACTATGGCTACACCTTC; CDR3aa: CSVDSNYGYTF
v_gene: TRBV20-1; d_gene: TRBD2; j_gene: TRBJ2-1; abundance: few; CDR3nt: TGCAGTGCTACGCTAGCGGGAGGGGCCTCCTACAATGAGCAGTTCTTC; CDR3aa: CSATLAGGASYNEQFF
v_gene: TRBV5-5; d_gene: TRBD1; j_gene: TRBJ1-1; abundance: -; CDR3nt: TGTGCCAGCAGCTTTACAGGGGCTCGCACTGAAGCTTTCTTT; CDR3aa: CASSFTGARTEAFF
v_gene: TRBV11-1; d_gene: -; j_gene: TRBJ1-4; abundance: few; CDR3nt: TGTGCCAGCAGCCGACCGGTTTTAGGTGAAAAACTGTTTTTT; CDR3aa: CASSRPVLGEKLFF
v_gene: TRBV7-9; d_gene: TRBD1; j_gene: TRBJ2-1; abundance: few; CDR3nt: TGTGCCAGCAGCTTAGAATCGGGGACAGGGGGGGGTGAGCAGTTCTTC; CDR3aa: CASSLESGTGGGEQFF
v_gene: TRBV7-7; d_gene: -; j_gene: TRBJ2-5; abundance: -; CDR3nt: TGTGCTAGCAGCTTAGGGATGACGGGAGCAGAGACCCAGTGCTTC; CDR3aa: CASSLGMTGAETQCF
v_gene: TRBV12-3/TRBV12-4; d_gene: -; j_gene: TRBJ2-1; abundance: -; CDR3nt: TGTGCCAGCTATTCCCCCAGGGAGCAGTTCTTC; CDR3aa: CASYSPREQFF
v_gene: TRBV5-1; d_gene: TRBD1; j_gene: TRBJ2-2; abundance: few; CDR3nt: TGCGCCAGCAGCTTGGACCGGACAGGGGGGACCGGGGAGCTGTTTTTT; CDR3aa: CASSLDRTGGTGELFF
v_gene: TRBV6-4; d_gene: -; j_gene: TRBJ1-2; abundance: -; CDR3nt: TGTGCCAGCAGTCCCCACTTCTTACATAACTATGGCTACGCCTTC; CDR3aa: CASSPHFLHNYGYAF
v_gene: TRBV15; d_gene: TRBD2; j_gene: TRBJ2-3; abundance: few; CDR3nt: TGTGCCACCAGCAGAGCTAGCGGGAGCCGGGCAGATACGCAGTATTTT; CDR3aa: CATSRASGSRADTQYF
v_gene: TRBV7-3; d_gene: -; j_gene: TRBJ2-1; abundance: few; CDR3nt: TGTGCCAGCAGCTTTGGGCAGCTGAATGAGCAGTTCTTC; CDR3aa: CASSFGQLNEQFF
v_gene: TRBV7-9; d_gene: -; j_gene: TRBJ2-7; abundance: -; CDR3nt: TGTGCCAGCAGCTTCCTCGACGGATACGAGCAGTACTTC; CDR3aa: CASSFLDGYEQYF
v_gene: TRBV12-3/TRBV12-4; d_gene: -; j_gene: TRBJ1-6; abundance: -; CDR3nt: TGTGCCAGCAGTTTGGACTCGCGATCACCCCTCCACTTT; CDR3aa: CASSLDSRSPLHF
v_gene: TRBV6-1; d_gene: -; j_gene: TRBJ2-7; abundance: many; CDR3nt: TGTGCCAGCACTAGAACCCGGTACGAGCAGTACTTC; CDR3aa: CASTRTRYEQYF
v_gene: TRBV2; d_gene: -; j_gene: TRBJ1-4; abundance: many; CDR3nt: TGTGCCAGCAGGGCAGTTGAAAAACTGTTTTTT; CDR3aa: CASRAVEKLFF
v_gene: TRBV5-4; d_gene: -; j_gene: TRBJ2-7; abundance: few; CDR3nt: TGTGCCAGCAGCTTTGGGCAGGGGAGGTCCTACGAGCAGTACTTC; CDR3aa: CASSFGQGRSYEQYF
v_gene: TRBV27; d_gene: TRBD2; j_gene: TRBJ2-5; abundance: few; CDR3nt: TGTGCCAGCAGGGCAGCGGGAGCAAGTACCCAGTACTTC; CDR3aa: CASRAAGASTQYF